Listed here are 29 T cell receptor beta chains from one sample, sequenced in a study of OX40 agonist ivuxolimab in advanced cancers. The data were produced by immunoSEQ multiplex PCR, yet TCRdb's version contains in-frame clones alone and is incomplete. Here the sample spans roughly 59,000 clones, almost 95% being singletons. The sequencing here drew on CD4+ or CD8+ T cells sorted from blood, taken in a trial of the OX40 agonist ivuxolimab. Source of these receptors: an adult with an advanced solid tumor such as melanoma, head and neck, liver or kidney cancer.

V and J are TRBV27 and TRBJ1-5, with TRBD1 matching 11 bases. Germline CDR1 and CDR2: MNHEY and SMNVEV (reference sequence). The trim removed 8 bases at V and 3 bases at J, leaving 3 bases unmatched. The CDR3 is made up of 14 amino acids. The CDR3 nucleotides read TGTGCCAGCCGGACAGGGGGCGACAATCAGCCCCAGCATTTT. Translated: CASRTGGDNQPQHF.

The chain employs TRBV10-2 and TRBJ2-5; TRBD2 aligns across 7 bases. V dropped 1 base and J dropped 2; count of bases not matched to a gene: 1. The CDR3 has 14 residues. The germline V gene has CDR1 WSHSY and CDR2 SAAADI. CDR3 nucleotides: TGCGCCAGCAGTGAGTTCGGGGGGCAAGAGACCCAGTACTTC. This translates into CASSEFGGQETQYF.

The chain joins TRBV19 to TRBJ2-7; D possibly corresponds to TRBD2 (7 bases). Deletions cut 5 bases from V and 8 bases from J, with 19 bases between. From germline, CDR1 is LNHDA and CDR2 SQIVND (reference sequence). CDR3 length: 14 amino acids. CDR3 coding DNA: TGTGCCAGTAGTTCCTCGGCGGGGGCATTAAAGCAGTACTTC. Translated, it gives CASSSSAGALKQYF.

This chain uses TRBV7-6 with TRBJ2-7; no firm D call. The V end lost 5 bases, the J end lost 4 bases, and 18 bases lay between the germline ends. Germline-derived CDR1 and CDR2 are SGHVS and FNYEAQ. The CDR3 contains 15 residues. This chain's CDR3 is CASSLEPYSNYEQYF. The DNA of the CDR3 is TGTGCCAGCAGCCTGGAACCCTATTCGAATTACGAGCAGTACTTC.

The chain employs TRBV27 and TRBJ2-3; TRBD1 aligns across 7 bases. Germline assignment: CDR1 MNHEY and CDR2 SMNVEV (reference sequence). This CDR3 region has 18 residues. V shed 8 bases and J 3 bases; nucleotides not matched to a gene: 20. The DNA of the CDR3 is TGTGCCAGCTCACCCGGGACAGCAAGCCCCAGTGGGACAGATACGCAGTATTTT. Translating it yields CASSPGTASPSGTDTQYF.

This clone showed up just a few times. The chain couples TRBV19 to TRBJ1-1; D unclear. V lost 3 bases, J lost 8 bases, and 10 bases lay in between. The CDR3 has 12 residues. CDR1 is LNHDA and CDR2 is SQIVND in the germline V gene (reference sequence). CDR3 loop: CASSMEGLEAFF. In DNA form, the CDR3 reads TGTGCCAGTAGTATGGAGGGATTAGAAGCTTTCTTT.

The chain employs TRBV7-8 and TRBJ1-1; no definite D call. The germline V gene encodes CDR1 SGHVS and CDR2 FQNEAQ. This CDR3 comprises 17 residues. V gave up 2 bases and J gave up 6 bases, with 22 bases separating them. The CDR3 loop reads CASSLTTEAGQSAEAFF. The CDR3 nucleotides are TGTGCCAGCAGCTTAACGACCGAGGCGGGTCAAAGCGCTGAAGCTTTCTTT.

The V and J genes are TRBV9 and TRBJ2-1, with 8 bases identical to TRBD2. The CDR3 is made up of 14 amino acids. CDR1 SGDLS and CDR2 YYNGEE come from the germline V gene. After removal of 2 bases from V and 5 bases from J, the junction contained 3 bases not matched to a gene. The CDR3 sequence: CASSVRAGDNEQFF. The CDR3 DNA sequence: TGTGCCAGCAGCGTGAGAGCGGGGGACAATGAGCAGTTCTTC.

This clone was seen once. This rearrangement joins TRBV11-1 to TRBJ2-7; D call uncertain. Germline V lookup: CDR1 SGHAT, CDR2 FQDESV (reference sequence). There are 12 residues in the CDR3. With 1 base removed from V and 3 bases from J, the gap between germline ends came to 4 bases. CDR3 protein: CASSLERYEQYF. In DNA form, the CDR3 reads TGTGCCAGCAGCTTAGAACGCTACGAGCAGTACTTC. Based on the CDR3 plus reference TRBV11-1 and TRBJ2-7, the full variable domain is EAEVAQSPRYKITEKSQAVAFWCDPISGHATLYWYRQILGQGPELLVQFQDESVVDDSQLPKDRFSAERLKGVDSTLKIQPAELGDSAMYLCASSLERYEQYFGPGTRLTVT.

This rearrangement joins TRBV25-1 to TRBJ1-5; D not resolved. The V end lost 3 bases, the J end lost 3 bases, and 6 bases lay between the germline ends. The CDR3 has 13 amino acids. Germline V lookup: CDR1 MGHDK, CDR2 SYGVNS. The CDR3 nucleotides read TGTGCCAGCAGTGATAGCAACAATCAGCCCCAGCATTTT. Its translation is CASSDSNNQPQHF.

This chain connects TRBV5-6 to TRBJ1-2, with D uncertain. CDR3 length equals 12 residues. CDR1 and CDR2 from the germline V gene are SGHDT and YYEEEE. Between the trimmed V and J ends, which lost 4 bases and 6 bases, there was a span of 10 bases. CDR3 coding DNA: TGTGCCAGCAGCCTCAGTGGAGATGGCTACACCTTC. It yields the protein CASSLSGDGYTF. Variable domain in full (rest from reference TRBV5-6 and TRBJ1-2): DAGVTQSPTHLIKTRGQQVTLRCSPKSGHDTVSWYQQALGQGPQFIFQYYEEEERQRGNFPDRFSGHQFPNYSSELNVNALLLGDSALYLCASSLSGDGYTFGSGTRLTVV.

In its sample, this clone was seen a few times. CDR3 DNA sequence: TGTGCCATCGGTCGCAATCAGCCCCAGCATTTT. Translating it yields CAIGRNQPQHF. V and J are TRBV10-3 and TRBJ1-5; D gene unclear. CDR1 and CDR2 (germline): ENHRY, SYGVKD. The CDR3 spans 11 residues. V shed 8 bases and J shed 2 bases, with 4 bases lying between them.

The V and J genes are TRBV4-1 and TRBJ1-1, with D possibly being TRBD1 (6 bases). This CDR3 comprises 15 residues. Germline V CDR1 and CDR2: MGHRA, YSYEKL. V lost 0 bases and J 3 bases, leaving 11 bases between the germline ends. The CDR3 is CASSQEAGDYTEAFF. The CDR3 DNA follows: TGCGCCAGCAGCCAAGAGGCAGGGGACTACACTGAAGCTTTCTTT.

The rearrangement joins TRBV5-6 to TRBJ1-1; D is unresolved. With 0 bases removed from V and 5 bases from J, the gap between germline ends came to 11 bases. In germline, CDR1 is SGHDT, CDR2 YYEEEE. This CDR3 region has 14 residues. The CDR3 here is CASSLAPPGTEAFF. The CDR3 bases are TGTGCCAGCAGCTTGGCCCCCCCGGGGACTGAAGCTTTCTTT.

V and J are TRBV6-6 and TRBJ2-2, with 7 positions matching TRBD2. CDR1 and CDR2 (germline): MNHNY, SVGAGI (reference sequence). The V gene end was trimmed by 2 bases and the J gene end by 0 bases; junction bases not matched to a gene: 3. CDR3 length: 16 amino acids. The CDR3 loop reads CASSYAAGSNTGELFF. The CDR3 DNA sequence: TGTGCCAGCAGTTACGCAGCGGGATCGAACACCGGGGAGCTGTTTTTT.

The genes are TRBV14 and TRBJ1-5, with unresolved D. V lost 0 bases and J 7 bases, leaving 7 bases between the germline ends. Germline loops: CDR1 SGHDN, CDR2 FVKESK. CDR3 length: 13 amino acids. The CDR3 region has the DNA TGTGCCAGCAGCCAAGATGCGGCGCAGCCCCAGCATTTT. Encoded protein: CASSQDAAQPQHF.

The chain combines TRBV7-9 with TRBJ1-1, with a possible D match to TRBD1 (6 bases). Trimming shortened V by 1 base and J by 7 bases, and 16 bases separated the two germline ends. There are 15 residues in the CDR3. The germline V gene encodes CDR1 SEHNR and CDR2 FQNEAQ (reference sequence). DNA for the CDR3: TGTGCCAGCAGCTTAGTTGCGGGGGCGGATCATGAAGCTTTCTTT. This sequence encodes CASSLVAGADHEAFF.

The chain links TRBV9 to TRBJ2-1, with TRBD2 as a possible D gene (6 bases). Germline CDR1 is SGDLS and CDR2 is YYNGEE. The CDR3 covers 14 residues. The V end was cut by 0 bases, the J end by 10 bases, with 14 bases between. The CDR3 region is CASSVGIGREEQFF. The CDR3, as DNA: TGTGCCAGCAGCGTAGGAATAGGTCGGGAGGAGCAGTTCTTC.

This chain uses TRBV5-4 with TRBJ2-7, with no clear D. The V gene lost 0 bases and the J gene lost 6 bases, with 4 bases spanning the gap. Looked up from germline, CDR1 is SGHNT and CDR2 is YYREEE (reference sequence). This CDR3 has 11 amino acids. The CDR3 region is CASSLVGEQYF. In nucleotides, the CDR3 is TGTGCCAGCAGCTTGGTTGGCGAGCAGTACTTC.

The rearrangement links TRBV27 to TRBJ1-1; D call uncertain. The V end lost 1 base, the J end lost 4 bases, and 7 bases lay between the germline ends. From germline, CDR1 is MNHEY and CDR2 SMNVEV (reference sequence). The CDR3 runs 13 residues. CDR3 DNA: TGTGCCAGCAGTTTATTGGGCAGCACTGAAGCTTTCTTT. The encoded protein is CASSLLGSTEAFF.

J is TRBJ2-1 and V is TRBV4-2, with a tentative D call TRBD2 (5 bases). This CDR3 is built from 17 residues. V shed 3 bases and J shed 4 bases, with 19 bases lying between them. CDR1 and CDR2 (germline): LGHNA, YNFKEQ. The CDR3 nucleotides are TGTGCCAGCAGCCACCCCAGCACCCGAGGGAGTTACAATGAGCAGTTCTTC. Its protein product is CASSHPSTRGSYNEQFF.

This clone was counted between two and nine times. The CDR3 is CASSQDGATEAFF. CDR3 nucleotides: TGCGCCAGCAGCCAAGATGGAGCAACCGAAGCTTTCTTT. The chain recombines TRBV4-1 with TRBJ1-1; D is unresolved. The CDR3 runs to 13 residues. The V end was cut by 0 bases, the J end by 8 bases, with 10 bases between. Per germline, CDR1 MGHRA and CDR2 YSYEKL.

This clone showed up just a few times. The rearrangement joins TRBV7-9 to TRBJ2-7; 10 bases agree with TRBD1. Germline V gene sequence: CDR1 SEHNR, CDR2 FQNEAQ (reference sequence). With V trimmed by 11 bases and J by 7 bases, 8 bases remained unmatched. CDR3 length equals 12 residues. The CDR3 loop reads CAAGTGAKEQYF. CDR3 DNA: TGTGCCGCGGGGACAGGGGCGAAGGAGCAGTACTTC.

The V call is TRBV10-2, the J call TRBJ2-3; 7 bases fit TRBD2. Germline V gene sequence: CDR1 WSHSY, CDR2 SAAADI. The J segment lost 0 bases and the V segment lost 3 bases, leaving 9 bases of the junction unmatched. This CDR3 is built from 17 residues. The CDR3 sequence is CASSDIQLAPSTDTQYF. DNA of the CDR3: TGCGCCAGCAGTGATATCCAACTAGCGCCTAGCACAGATACGCAGTATTTT.

This chain joins TRBV19 and TRBJ2-4; either TRBD1 or TRBD2 may supply D (5 bases each). The CDR3 covers 17 residues. Germline V CDR1 and CDR2: LNHDA, SQIVND (reference sequence). V lost 5 bases, J lost 0 bases, and 17 bases lay in between. CDR3 protein: CASSGDQLILAKNIQYF. The CDR3 DNA reads as TGTGCCAGTAGTGGGGACCAACTGATTCTAGCCAAAAACATTCAGTACTTC.

The V call is TRBV29-1, the J call TRBJ2-5; 12 bases agree with TRBD2. V gave up 3 bases and J gave up 2 bases; unmatched junction bases: 10. The germline gives CDR1 SQVTM, CDR2 ANQGSEA. The CDR3 spans 17 residues. The CDR3 nucleotides are TGCAGCGTTGATGCGCTAGCGGGGGGGCCGGGGCAAGAGACCCAGTACTTC. Translating gives CSVDALAGGPGQETQYF.

This clone was counted once. This sequence joins TRBV10-2 and TRBJ1-6; unclear D gene. Germline lookup yields CDR1 WSHSY and CDR2 SAAADI. The CDR3 consists of 18 residues. V gave up 3 bases and J gave up 0 bases, with 15 bases separating them. As DNA, the CDR3 is TGCGCCAGCAGTGATCCCGGCCGGATGAGCTCCTATAATTCACCCCTCCACTTT. Encoded protein: CASSDPGRMSSYNSPLHF.

The rearrangement links TRBV19 to TRBJ1-1, with D perhaps matching TRBD1 (6 bases). The CDR3 is 14 amino acids. V was shortened by 1 base and J by 5 bases, with 11 bases between the two germline ends. CDR1 is LNHDA, CDR2 SQIVND, per germline (reference sequence). The CDR3 loop is CASSIVGGHTEAFF. The CDR3 bases are TGTGCCAGTAGTATAGTAGGGGGGCATACTGAAGCTTTCTTT.

The CDR3 protein is CASSETRGALGADTQYF. The CDR3 DNA follows: TGTGCCAGCAGTGAGACGCGGGGGGCACTTGGTGCAGATACGCAGTATTTT. The rearrangement links TRBV2 to TRBJ2-3; 8 nucleotides agree with TRBD2. The CDR3 runs to 17 residues. From germline, CDR1 is SNHLY and CDR2 FYNNEI. Trimming removed 3 bases from V and 4 bases from J; junction bases left unmatched: 12.